The 16 T cell receptor beta chains in this list originate from one sample, sequenced in a study of patients and donors after allogeneic stem cell transplantation. In TCRdb, the RT-PCR reads were re-called with MiXCR into one record per CDR3 protein. The sample contains about 87,000 distinct CDR3 sequences, just under 5% of which appear only once. What was sequenced was blood, either unsorted or a sorted T cell fraction (not recorded which). Receptors originate from a human donor who was either an allogeneic HSCT recipient or a stem cell or donor lymphocyte infusion donor (not recorded which). It is not recorded whose cells these are; they may come from a transplant donor.

This clonotype has a count of ten or more. The rearrangement joins TRBV14 to TRBJ1-2; D gene unclear. The V end lost 4 bases, the J end lost 1 base, and 7 bases lay between the germline ends. Germline assignment: CDR1 SGHDN and CDR2 FVKESK. The CDR3 is 13 residues long. CDR3 sequence reads: CASSPDLNYGYTF. DNA of the CDR3: TGTGCCAGCAGCCCGGACCTTAACTATGGCTACACCTTC.

The sample holds many counts of this clonotype. This chain connects TRBV12-3 or TRBV12-4 to TRBJ1-5, with 11 bases fitting TRBD1. The CDR3 is 14 amino acids. The ends lost 5 bases at V and 9 bases at J; junction bases unmatched: 6. The CDR3 loop reads CASSPGTGGSPQHF. CDR3 coding DNA: TGTGCCAGCAGTCCCGGGACAGGGGGGTCGCCCCAGCATTTT.

CDR3 DNA: TGTGCCAGCAGTGAAGGGGCTCGCGGGGAGCTGTTTTTT. Protein sequence: CASSEGARGELFF. The V gene is TRBV6-1, the J gene TRBJ2-2; D is undetermined. The CDR3 runs 13 residues. Looked up from germline, CDR1 is MNHNS and CDR2 is SASEGT. Trimming took off 1 base at V and 7 bases at J, with 7 bases between the two ends.

This clonotype was detected ten times or more. The gene calls are TRBV5-5 and TRBJ2-5; a possible D gene is TRBD2 (6 bases). Trimming took off 7 bases at V and 4 bases at J, with 11 bases between the two ends. This CDR3 region has 12 residues. Germline V gives CDR1 SGHKS, CDR2 YYEKEE (reference sequence). The CDR3 DNA sequence: TGTGCCAGCCGGAAAGCGGGAGAGACCCAGTACTTC. Translated: CASRKAGETQYF.

This clonotype has a handful of counts. The CDR3 is CSASRRDRGDEQYF. CDR3 DNA sequence: TGCAGTGCTAGTCGCCGGGACAGGGGGGACGAGCAGTACTTC. The rearrangement joins TRBV20-1 to TRBJ2-7, with 11 bases matching TRBD1. Germline CDR1 DFQATT, CDR2 SNEGSKA (reference sequence). V was clipped by 3 bases and J by 5 bases; unmatched bases: 6. The CDR3 consists of 14 residues.

In this sample, this clonotype turned up many times. The CDR3 DNA reads TGTGCCAGCAGCTTCGGGACTAGCGATTACAATGAGCAGTTCTTC. It is translated as CASSFGTSDYNEQFF. The chain is built from TRBV5-4 and TRBJ2-1; 10 nucleotides match TRBD2. This CDR3 comprises 15 residues. Germline assignment: CDR1 SGHNT and CDR2 YYREEE (reference sequence). The V segment lost 2 bases and the J segment 4 bases; nucleotides outside the gene matches: 3.

This clonotype has a count of ten or more. The CDR3 is CANAPSGGYNEQFF. The CDR3 region has the DNA TGTGCCAACGCTCCTAGCGGGGGTTACAATGAGCAGTTCTTC. The chain links TRBV10-3 to TRBJ2-1, with 10 bases that match TRBD2. The CDR3 is 14 residues long. Germline V gene sequence: CDR1 ENHRY, CDR2 SYGVKD. J was trimmed by 4 bases and V by 10 bases; bases with no gene match: 7.

This clonotype turned up a few times. V gene TRBV5-1 combines with J gene TRBJ2-5, with no clear D. The CDR3 runs 15 residues. Deletions cut 0 bases from V and 5 bases from J, with 14 bases between. Per the germline V gene, CDR1 is SGHRS and CDR2 is YFSETQ. The CDR3 DNA is TGCGCCAGCAGCTTGGCCAGTATCCCCGGGGAGACCCAGTACTTC. It codes for CASSLASIPGETQYF.

The V gene is TRBV19, the J gene TRBJ1-5; 10 nucleotides line up with TRBD1. The germline V gene encodes CDR1 LNHDA and CDR2 SQIVND (reference sequence). The trim removed 7 bases at V and 2 bases at J, leaving 8 bases unmatched. The CDR3 is made up of 16 amino acids. The CDR3: CASIPGGTGGNQPQHF. The DNA of the CDR3 is TGTGCCAGTATCCCCGGTGGGACAGGGGGCAATCAGCCCCAGCATTTT.

A note on this clonotype: One end of the junction does not line up with germline, which may come from a read error. This chain connects TRBV6-1 to TRBJ1-2; a weak D match, TRBD1 (5 bases). The CDR3 totals 13 residues. Germline values: CDR1 MNHNS, CDR2 SASEGT. CDR3 region: CPSSGASGYGYTF. The CDR3 DNA reads TGTCCCAGCAGTGGGGCCTCGGGCTATGGCTACACCTTC.

The rearrangement joins TRBV20-1 to TRBJ2-7; D possibly matches TRBD1 or TRBD2 (5 bases each). This CDR3 comprises 13 residues. Per the germline V gene, CDR1 is DFQATT and CDR2 is SNEGSKA (reference sequence). The CDR3 DNA is TGCAGCGCAACCCGGGACGGCCCCTACGAGCAGTACTTC. Its protein product is CSATRDGPYEQYF.

This clonotype appeared many times. V is TRBV5-6 and J is TRBJ2-1, with D perhaps TRBD1 (6 bases). The CDR3 length is 15 residues. Per the germline V gene, CDR1 is SGHDT and CDR2 is YYEEEE. Trimming removed 1 base at V and 3 bases at J, with 11 bases between. The CDR3 DNA sequence: TGTGCCAGCAGCTTGCGGGACACTTACTACAATGAGCAGTTCTTC. Its translation: CASSLRDTYYNEQFF.

For the CDR3, the DNA is TGTGCCAGCAGGAGAGACAGGGGAGCCGGGGAGCTGTTTTTT. Amino acids: CASRRDRGAGELFF. V usage is TRBV2 and J usage is TRBJ2-2, with TRBD1 matching over 8 bases. The V segment lost 6 bases and the J segment 6 bases; nucleotides outside the gene matches: 6. In germline, CDR1 is SNHLY, CDR2 FYNNEI. The CDR3 is made up of 14 amino acids.

In its sample, this clonotype was seen many times. V and J are TRBV2 and TRBJ2-5; 7 nucleotides agree with TRBD2. CDR1 is SNHLY and CDR2 is FYNNEI in the germline V gene. This CDR3 spans 13 amino acids. J lost 1 base, V lost 7 bases, and 3 bases had no gene match. In DNA, the CDR3 is TGTGCCAGCATTCGGGAGGCCCAAGAGACCCAGTACTTC. Translation: CASIREAQETQYF.

In this sample, this clonotype turned up many times. The chain carries TRBV12-3 or TRBV12-4 and TRBJ2-7; possible D gene TRBD2, 5 bases. The CDR3 has 15 amino acids. Trimming took 8 bases from V and 0 from J, leaving 17 bases between them. This chain's CDR3 is CASANPGIYSYEQYF. The CDR3, as DNA: TGTGCCAGCGCCAACCCCGGGATCTACTCCTACGAGCAGTACTTC.

This clonotype was observed many times. J is TRBJ2-3 and V is TRBV12-3 or TRBV12-4; the D is unclear. The CDR3 totals 14 residues. With 7 bases removed from V and 2 bases from J, the gap between germline ends came to 13 bases. The DNA of the CDR3 is TGTGCCAGCACATACGGCCCCTCCACAGATACGCAGTATTTT. Translating gives CASTYGPSTDTQYF.